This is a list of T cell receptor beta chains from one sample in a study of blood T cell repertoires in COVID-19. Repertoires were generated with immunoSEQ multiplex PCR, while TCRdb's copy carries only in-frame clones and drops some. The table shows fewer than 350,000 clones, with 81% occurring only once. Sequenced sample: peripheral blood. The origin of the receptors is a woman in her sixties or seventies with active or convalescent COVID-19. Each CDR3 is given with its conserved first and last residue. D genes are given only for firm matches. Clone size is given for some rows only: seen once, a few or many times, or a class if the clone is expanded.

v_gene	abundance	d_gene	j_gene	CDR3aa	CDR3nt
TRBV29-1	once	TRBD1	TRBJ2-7	CSVAGDRGRGEQYF	TGCAGCGTGGCGGGAGACAGGGGGCGAGGCGAGCAGTACTTC
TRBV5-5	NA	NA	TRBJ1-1	CASSTVMNTEAFF	TGTGCCAGCAGCACGGTCATGAACACTGAAGCTTTCTTT
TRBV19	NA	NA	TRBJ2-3	CASSTPVITDTQYF	TGTGCCAGTAGTACCCCAGTGATCACAGATACGCAGTATTTT
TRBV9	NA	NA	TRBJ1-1	CASSQGDSTEAFF	TGTGCCAGCAGTCAAGGAGACAGTACTGAAGCTTTCTTT
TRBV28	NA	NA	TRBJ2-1	CASSPGGFEAYNEQFF	TGTGCCAGCAGTCCAGGGGGGTTTGAGGCCTACAATGAGCAGTTCTTC
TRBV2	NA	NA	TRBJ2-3	CASSSARRADTQYF	TGTGCCAGCAGTAGTGCCCGTCGCGCAGATACGCAGTATTTT
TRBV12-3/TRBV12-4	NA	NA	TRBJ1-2	CASSQGFNYGYTF	TGTGCCAGCAGTCAGGGATTTAACTATGGCTACACCTTC
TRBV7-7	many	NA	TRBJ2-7	CASSLDPAGEQYF	TGTGCCAGCAGCTTGGACCCGGCGGGCGAGCAGTACTTC
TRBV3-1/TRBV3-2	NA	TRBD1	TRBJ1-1	CASSRDRSAFF	TGTGCCAGCAGCCGGGACAGATCTGCTTTCTTT
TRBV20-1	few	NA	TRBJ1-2	CSAVTGYGYTF	TGCAGTGCTGTCACGGGCTATGGCTACACCTTC
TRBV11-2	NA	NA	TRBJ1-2	CASSLDQVAGYTF	TGTGCCAGCAGCTTAGATCAGGTGGCTGGCTACACCTTC
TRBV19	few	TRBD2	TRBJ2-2	CASSPGTSNTGELFF	TGTGCCAGTAGTCCCGGGACTAGTAACACCGGGGAGCTGTTTTTT
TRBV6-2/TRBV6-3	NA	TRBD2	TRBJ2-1	CASSPSRGGPYNEQFF	TGTGCCAGCAGCCCAAGTCGGGGGGGACCCTACAATGAGCAGTTCTTC
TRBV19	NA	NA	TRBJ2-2	CASLRQASPPGELFF	TGTGCCAGCCTTAGACAGGCCTCCCCGCCCGGGGAGCTGTTTTTT
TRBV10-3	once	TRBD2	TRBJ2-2	CAIRTSGGETGELFF	TGTGCCATCAGGACTAGCGGGGGGGAGACCGGGGAGCTGTTTTTT
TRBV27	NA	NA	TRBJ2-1	CASSFSGYEQFF	TGTGCCAGCAGTTTCTCGGGATATGAGCAGTTCTTC
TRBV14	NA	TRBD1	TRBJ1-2	CASSLTGGAYYGYTF	TGTGCCAGCAGTCTTACAGGGGGCGCATACTATGGCTACACCTTC
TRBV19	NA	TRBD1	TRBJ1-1	CASSITGEGGTEAFF	TGTGCCAGTAGTATAACAGGGGAAGGGGGCACTGAAGCTTTCTTT
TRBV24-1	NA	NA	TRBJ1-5	CATTDSDF	TGTGCCACCACTGATTCAGATTTT
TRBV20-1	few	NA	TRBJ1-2	CSAPYGYTF	TGCAGTGCTCCGTATGGCTACACCTTC
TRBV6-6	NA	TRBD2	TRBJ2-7	CASRTSGGQHF	TGTGCCAGCAGGACTAGCGGGGGCCAACACTTC
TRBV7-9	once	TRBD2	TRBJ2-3	CASSTGTSGGTDTQYF	TGTGCCAGCAGCACTGGGACTAGCGGGGGCACAGATACGCAGTATTTT
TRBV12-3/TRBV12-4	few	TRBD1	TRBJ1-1	CASSRGPTEAFF	TGTGCCAGCAGCAGGGGGCCCACTGAAGCTTTCTTT
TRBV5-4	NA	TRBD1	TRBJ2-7	CASSLTGAPNYEQYF	TGTGCCAGCAGCTTAACAGGGGCCCCGAACTACGAGCAGTACTTC
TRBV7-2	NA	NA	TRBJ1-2	CASSLVPRLNGYTF	TGTGCCAGCAGCTTAGTCCCCCGACTCAATGGCTACACCTTC
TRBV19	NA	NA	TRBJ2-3	CASSAGSTDTQYF	TGTGCCAGTAGCGCGGGGAGCACAGATACGCAGTATTTT
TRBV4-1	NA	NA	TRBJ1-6	CASSQAGYNSPLHF	TGCGCCAGCAGCCAAGCCGGTTATAATTCACCCCTCCACTTT
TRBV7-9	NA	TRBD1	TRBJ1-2	CASSPTGTGYGYTF	TGTGCCAGCAGCCCGACAGGGACCGGGTATGGCTACACCTTC
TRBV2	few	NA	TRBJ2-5	CASSKGGRQGRETQYF	TGTGCCAGCAGTAAAGGGGGGCGACAGGGCAGGGAGACCCAGTACTTC
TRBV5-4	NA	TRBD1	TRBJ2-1	CASRQAHTGGTNEQFF	TGTGCCAGCAGGCAGGCCCATACAGGGGGCACAAATGAGCAGTTCTTC
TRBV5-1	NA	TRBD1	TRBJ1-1	CASSALTGETEAFF	TGCGCCAGCAGCGCCTTGACAGGGGAAACTGAAGCTTTCTTT
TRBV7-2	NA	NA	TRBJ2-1	CASSLAKLSSGVYNEQFF	TGTGCCAGCAGCTTAGCCAAACTATCTTCGGGGGTCTACAATGAGCAGTTCTTC
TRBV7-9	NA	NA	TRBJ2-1	CASSLSNVAYNEQFF	TGTGCCAGCAGCTTATCCAACGTAGCCTACAATGAGCAGTTCTTC
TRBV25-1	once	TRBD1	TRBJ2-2	CASNSQGAGELFF	TGTGCCAGCAATAGTCAGGGGGCCGGGGAGCTGTTTTTT
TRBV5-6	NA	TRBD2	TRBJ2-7	CASSPQAGVGEQYF	TGTGCCAGCAGCCCCCAGGCGGGGGTAGGGGAGCAGTACTTC
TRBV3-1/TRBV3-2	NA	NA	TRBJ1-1	CASSQVRRTEAFF	TGTGCCAGCAGCCAAGTGCGGCGCACTGAAGCTTTCTTT
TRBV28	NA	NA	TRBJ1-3	CASSLNTIYF	TGTGCCAGCAGTCTAAACACCATATATTTT
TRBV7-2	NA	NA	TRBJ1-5	CASSLVVNSNQPQHF	TGTGCCAGCAGCTTAGTAGTCAATAGCAATCAGCCCCAGCATTTT
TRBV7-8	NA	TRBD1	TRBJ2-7	CASSLLQGARYEQYF	TGTGCCAGCAGCTTATTACAGGGGGCCCGCTACGAGCAGTACTTC
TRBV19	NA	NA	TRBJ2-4	CASSIGSLLAKNIQYF	TGTGCCAGTAGTATAGGGAGCCTACTAGCCAAAAACATTCAGTACTTC
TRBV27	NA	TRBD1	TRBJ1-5	CASGEQGAVQPQHF	TGTGCCAGCGGAGAGCAGGGGGCGGTTCAGCCCCAGCATTTT
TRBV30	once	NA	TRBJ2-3	CAVSGVLSTDTQYF	TGTGCTGTTTCGGGGGTACTTAGCACAGATACGCAGTATTTT
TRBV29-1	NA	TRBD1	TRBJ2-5	CSVSGTGGNVQETQYF	TGCAGCGTCTCCGGGACAGGGGGCAATGTCCAAGAGACCCAGTACTTC
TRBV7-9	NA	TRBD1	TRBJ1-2	CASSDGTGGAFGGYTF	TGTGCCAGCAGCGACGGGACAGGGGGCGCTTTTGGTGGCTACACCTTC
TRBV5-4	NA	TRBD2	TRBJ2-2	CASSGETSGGYTGELFF	TGTGCCAGCAGCGGGGAAACTAGCGGGGGGTACACCGGGGAGCTGTTTTTT
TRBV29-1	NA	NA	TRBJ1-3	CSVADSSGNTIYF	TGCAGCGTCGCGGACAGTTCTGGAAACACCATATATTTT
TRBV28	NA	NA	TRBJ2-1	CASSYTAGGLEQFF	TGTGCCAGCAGTTATACGGCAGGGGGACTTGAGCAGTTCTTC
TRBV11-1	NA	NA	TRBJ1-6	CAGGTYNSPLHF	TGTGCCGGCGGGACCTATAATTCACCCCTCCACTTT